This TCR beta chain was found in a study of chemoradiotherapy in HPV16-positive cancers. Here immunoSEQ multiplex PCR was the method, and the copy in TCRdb shows in-frame clones only, minus some. The repertoire holds around 23,000 clones, with about 90% as singletons. The sample in question was blood, obtained from a patient who underwent chemoradiotherapy. The TCR was taken from a human donor with HPV-associated anogenital cancer.

In nucleotides, the CDR3 is TGTGCCAGCAGCGAGACCCCCCCAGATACGCAGTATTTT. Translation: CASSETPPDTQYF. This sequence joins TRBV5-4 and TRBJ2-3; D unresolved. V lost 4 bases and J 4 bases, leaving 10 bases between the germline ends. Germline V CDR1 and CDR2: SGHNT, YYREEE (reference sequence). This CDR3 contains 13 residues.